The 6 T cell receptor beta chains below all came from one sample that was sequenced in a study of regulatory T cells in long-lasting Graves disease. TCR beta libraries were built with iRepertoire HTBI primers and Arm-PCR of CDR3 regions. TCRdb redid the calling of the multiplex PCR reads with MiXCR, one entry per CDR3 protein. The repertoire holds 350,000 to 500,000 distinct CDR3 sequences, with around 23% as singletons. Specified time point: persistent/refractory GD, antithyroid drugs over 5 years with positive TRAb. Construction of the TCR library relied on RNA isolated from PBMCs. Sequenced material: peripheral blood mononuclear cells (PBMCs), taken when the disease was refractory, from a patient treated with antithyroid drugs. These receptors all come from a female donor with Graves disease.

Notes on this clonotype: A read error may account for a junction end that differs from germline. The chain recombines TRBV2 with TRBJ2-1, with TRBD2 identical over 10 bases. CDR3 length: 15 amino acids. Germline CDR1 reads SNHLY; CDR2 reads FYNNEI. CDR3 residues: CASNQAGGAGNEQFF. The DNA for the CDR3 is TGTGCCAGCAACCAAGCGGGAGGGGCCGGCAATGAACAGTTCTTC.

This clonotype was detected a few times. CDR3 loop: CASSRLAGELFF. The CDR3 nucleotides read TGTGCCAGCAGCCGACTCGCCGGGGAGCTGTTTTTT. J is TRBJ2-2 and V is TRBV7-9; D remains unclear. V dropped 5 bases and J dropped 6 bases, with 7 bases sitting between them. Germline V gives CDR1 SEHNR, CDR2 FQNEAQ (reference sequence). There are 12 residues in the CDR3.

This clonotype came up many times. The gene calls are TRBV12-3 or TRBV12-4 and TRBJ2-1, with D tentatively TRBD1 (5 bases). The V end was cut by 5 bases, the J end by 3 bases, with 14 bases between. CDR3 length: 15 amino acids. CDR3 nucleotide sequence: TGTGCCAGCAGTCTAGACAGATCGTACTACAATGAGCAGTTCTTC. This gives the protein CASSLDRSYYNEQFF.

The table lists this clonotype with many counts. This chain connects TRBV2 to TRBJ1-1, with D possibly being TRBD1 (5 bases). V was shortened by 6 bases and J by 1 base, with 15 bases between the two germline ends. This CDR3 has 15 amino acids. Germline values: CDR1 SNHLY, CDR2 FYNNEI. CDR3 DNA sequence: TGTGCCAGCAGCCCAAAGACAGTAAAGAACACTGAAGCTTTCTTT. It is translated as CASSPKTVKNTEAFF.

The rearrangement joins TRBV27 to TRBJ2-1, with D unclear. Trimming shortened V by 3 bases and J by 7 bases, and 13 bases separated the two germline ends. The CDR3 sequence is 14 residues long. CDR1 is MNHEY and CDR2 is SMNVEV in the germline V gene (reference sequence). CDR3 sequence: CASSFSRMGNEQFF. As DNA, the CDR3 is TGTGCCAGCAGTTTCAGTCGAATGGGGAATGAGCAGTTCTTC.

This clonotype was recorded a few times. The chain employs TRBV18 and TRBJ2-7; 8 nucleotides align to TRBD2. Trimming removed 3 bases from V and 5 bases from J; junction bases left unmatched: 6. This CDR3 spans 14 amino acids. Per germline, CDR1 KGHSH and CDR2 LQKENI. CDR3 in DNA: TGTGCCAGCTCACCCTACGGGACTAGTGACGAGCAGTACTTC. It yields the protein CASSPYGTSDEQYF.